This T cell receptor (beta chain) was retrieved from a study of cytomegalovirus exposure and HLA in healthy donors. Libraries were prepared by immunoSEQ multiplex PCR; TCRdb keeps only in-frame clonotypes and omits some of them. The sample records 120,000 or so clones, about nine tenths being singletons. This CDR3 contains 14 residues. Germline V gives CDR1 SEHNR, CDR2 FQNEAQ (reference sequence). Trimming removed 6 bases from V and 6 bases from J, with 16 bases in between. Sequencing was performed on PBMCs. This chain uses TRBV7-9 with TRBJ2-3, with a weak D call TRBD2 (7 bases). The receptor's source is a young man in good health and CMV-seropositive. CDR3 bases: TGTGCCAGCAGATCAGAAGGGGGAGGGGATACGCAGTATTTT. Translation: CASRSEGGGDTQYF.